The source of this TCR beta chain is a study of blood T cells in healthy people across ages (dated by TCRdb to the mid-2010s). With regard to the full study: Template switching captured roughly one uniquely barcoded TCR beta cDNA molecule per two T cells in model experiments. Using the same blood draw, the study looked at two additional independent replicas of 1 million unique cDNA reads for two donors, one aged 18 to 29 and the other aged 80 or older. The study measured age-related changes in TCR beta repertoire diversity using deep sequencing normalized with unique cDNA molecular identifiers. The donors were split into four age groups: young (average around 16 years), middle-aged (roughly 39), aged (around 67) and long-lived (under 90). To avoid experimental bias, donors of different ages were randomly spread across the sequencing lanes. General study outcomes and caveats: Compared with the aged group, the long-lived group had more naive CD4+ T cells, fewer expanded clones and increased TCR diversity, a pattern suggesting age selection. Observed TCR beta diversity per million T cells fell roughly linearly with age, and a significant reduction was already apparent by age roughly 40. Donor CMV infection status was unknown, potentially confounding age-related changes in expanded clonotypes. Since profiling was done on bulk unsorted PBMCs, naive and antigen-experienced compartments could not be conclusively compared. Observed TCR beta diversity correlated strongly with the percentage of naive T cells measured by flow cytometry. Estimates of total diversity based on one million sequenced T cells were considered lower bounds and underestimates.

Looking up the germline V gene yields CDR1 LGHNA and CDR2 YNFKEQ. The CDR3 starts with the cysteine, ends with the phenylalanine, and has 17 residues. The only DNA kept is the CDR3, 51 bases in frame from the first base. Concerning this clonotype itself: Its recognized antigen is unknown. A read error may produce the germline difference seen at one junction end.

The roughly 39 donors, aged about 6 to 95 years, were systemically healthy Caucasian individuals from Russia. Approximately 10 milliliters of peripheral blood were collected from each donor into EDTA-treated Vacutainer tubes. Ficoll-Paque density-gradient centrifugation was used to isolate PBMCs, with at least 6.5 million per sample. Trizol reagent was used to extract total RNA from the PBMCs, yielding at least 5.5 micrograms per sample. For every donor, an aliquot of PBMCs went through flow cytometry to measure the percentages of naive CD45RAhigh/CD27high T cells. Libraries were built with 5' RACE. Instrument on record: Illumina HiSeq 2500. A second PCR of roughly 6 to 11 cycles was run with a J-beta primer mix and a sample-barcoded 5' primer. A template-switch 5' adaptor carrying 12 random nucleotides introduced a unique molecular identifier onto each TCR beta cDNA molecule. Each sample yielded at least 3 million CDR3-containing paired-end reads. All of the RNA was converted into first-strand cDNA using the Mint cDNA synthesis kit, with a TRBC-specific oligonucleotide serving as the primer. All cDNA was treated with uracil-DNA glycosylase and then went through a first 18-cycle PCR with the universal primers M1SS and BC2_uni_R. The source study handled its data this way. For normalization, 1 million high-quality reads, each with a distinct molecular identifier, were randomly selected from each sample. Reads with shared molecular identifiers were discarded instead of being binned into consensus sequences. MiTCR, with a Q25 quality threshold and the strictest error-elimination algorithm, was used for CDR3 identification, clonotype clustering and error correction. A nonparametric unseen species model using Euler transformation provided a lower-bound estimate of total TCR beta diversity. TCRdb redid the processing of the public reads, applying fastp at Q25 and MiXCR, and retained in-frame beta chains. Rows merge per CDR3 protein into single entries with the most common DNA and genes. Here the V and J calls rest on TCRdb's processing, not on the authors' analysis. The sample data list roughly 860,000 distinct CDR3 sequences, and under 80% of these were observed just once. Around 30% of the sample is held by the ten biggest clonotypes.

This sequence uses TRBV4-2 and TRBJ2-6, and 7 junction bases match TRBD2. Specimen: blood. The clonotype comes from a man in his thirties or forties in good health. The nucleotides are TGTGCCAGCAGCCAAGCCGGGACTACCTCTGGGACCAACGTCCTGACTTTC. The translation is CASSQAGTTSGTNVLTF.